This T cell receptor beta chain stems from a study of blood T cell repertoires in COVID-19. In the authors' workflow: Nucleated cell counts were estimated from reference gene primer amplification. Assay: immunoSEQ multiplex PCR; the TCRdb copy retains only in-frame clones and omits some. The V and J calls and the clone size are those of that table, but D and trimming were determined from the DNA. The table lists 200,000 to 250,000 clones, around three quarters of them singletons. CDR1 is MDHEN, CDR2 SYDVKM, per germline. J lost 3 bases, V lost 9 bases, and 10 bases had no gene match. The CDR3 length is 14 residues.

Sequenced material: peripheral blood. This sequence joins TRBV28 and TRBJ2-7; 8 nucleotides agree with TRBD1. The receptor was derived from a woman in her 70s with acute or convalescent COVID-19. The DNA for the CDR3 is TGTGCCAGTATTTCGTCACAGGGGGTCTACGAGCAGTACTTC. Protein: CASISSQGVYEQYF.